The 17 T cell receptor beta chains below all came from one sample that was sequenced in a study of response to subunit inactivated influenza vaccine. TCRdb reprocessed the RT-PCR reads with MiXCR, giving one entry per CDR3 protein. The table records about 520,000 distinct CDR3 sequences, about 25% of them present only once. The sample consisted of CD4+ T cells sorted from PBMCs, taken less than 6 days after vaccination. The receptors were gathered from a man aged 45 to 65 who received an inactivated influenza vaccine.

This clonotype was detected only a few times. V gene TRBV9 combines with J gene TRBJ2-2; D is unclear. The germline V gene encodes CDR1 SGDLS and CDR2 YYNGEE. V was pared by 0 bases and J by 0 bases, with 6 bases between. The CDR3 spans 15 residues. CDR3 region: CASSVAVANTGELFF. CDR3 sequence (DNA): TGTGCCAGCAGCGTAGCTGTAGCGAACACCGGGGAGCTGTTTTTT.

The V gene is TRBV5-1, the J gene TRBJ2-1, with TRBD2 identical over 10 bases. V lost 0 bases and J lost 5; bases outside the gene matches: 5. Germline V lookup: CDR1 SGHRS, CDR2 YFSETQ. CDR3 length equals 16 residues. Here the CDR3 DNA reads TGCGCCAGCAGCTTGGTCCTAGCGGGGGCTAACAATGAGCAGTTCTTC. Translating it yields CASSLVLAGANNEQFF.

The chain carries TRBV2 and TRBJ1-5, with 7 bases identical to TRBD1. Germline CDR1 is SNHLY and CDR2 is FYNNEI. CDR3 length: 15 amino acids. Trimming cost V 2 bases and J 7 bases; bases outside gene matches: 8. The CDR3 DNA is TGTGCCAGCAGTGAATTCAGGGGGGACACCCAGCCCCAGCATTTT. Amino acids: CASSEFRGDTQPQHF.

This clonotype was detected only a few times. The chain combines TRBV3-1 with TRBJ1-1; D may be TRBD1 (5 bases). Trimming took off 4 bases at V and 1 base at J, with 13 bases between the two ends. The CDR3 loop spans 15 amino acids. Germline CDR1 and CDR2: LGHDT and YNNKEL (reference sequence). The CDR3 region has the DNA TGTGCCAGCAGCCCACGGGACGGAAGGAACACTGAAGCTTTCTTT. Translated, it gives CASSPRDGRNTEAFF.

This clonotype was found a few times. CDR3 region: CASSVGTSAYNEQFF. The CDR3 DNA follows: TGTGCCAGCAGCGTGGGGACTAGCGCCTACAATGAGCAGTTCTTC. The V call is TRBV9, the J call TRBJ2-1; TRBD2 agrees at 10 bases. J gave up 2 bases and V 2 bases, and 1 base lay outside the gene matches. Germline CDR1 SGDLS, CDR2 YYNGEE. This CDR3 contains 15 residues.

As DNA, the CDR3 is TGTGCCAGCAGCTTAGGACCGGGGGGACTCTCTGGGGCCAACGTCCTGACTTTC. Protein: CASSLGPGGLSGANVLTF. The chain links TRBV11-2 to TRBJ2-6; 7 bases match TRBD2. Germline V CDR1 and CDR2: SGHAT, FQNNGV. This CDR3 region has 18 residues. Trimming removed 1 base from V and 0 bases from J; junction bases left unmatched: 6.

This clonotype has only a few counts. CDR3: CSVGRTGSGRETQYF. CDR3 nucleotide sequence: TGCAGCGTTGGCCGGACAGGGAGCGGTCGAGAGACCCAGTACTTC. The rearrangement joins TRBV29-1 to TRBJ2-5, with 8 bases identical to TRBD1. J was trimmed by 4 bases and V by 4 bases; bases with no gene match: 11. The CDR3 is 15 residues long. Germline V gene data show CDR1 as SQVTM and CDR2 as ANQGSEA.

The CDR3 DNA follows: TGTGCCAGCAGCCTTAGCGGGAGGGCCTCCGAGCAGTACTTC. It codes for CASSLSGRASEQYF. The rearrangement joins TRBV7-2 to TRBJ2-7; 11 bases match TRBD2. The germline V gene encodes CDR1 SGHTA and CDR2 FQGNSA. The V segment lost 5 bases and the J segment 6 bases; nucleotides outside the gene matches: 6. The CDR3 totals 14 residues.

The chain links TRBV20-1 to TRBJ1-4; 8 bases are a match to TRBD1. CDR1 is DFQATT and CDR2 is SNEGSKA in the germline V gene (reference sequence). This CDR3 region has 14 residues. V was pared by 6 bases and J by 8 bases, with 11 bases of the junction left unmatched. CDR3 in DNA: TGCAGTGCACCCGACAGGGGCGCAGGGGAAAAACTGTTTTTT. It codes for CSAPDRGAGEKLFF.

This chain links TRBV6-5 with TRBJ2-2; D may be TRBD2 (6 bases). Per germline, CDR1 MNHEY and CDR2 SVGAGI. This CDR3 has 15 residues. V was trimmed by 4 bases and J by 6 bases, leaving 15 bases between them. CDR3 amino acids: CASSSGLKGAGELFF. The CDR3 DNA follows: TGTGCCAGCAGTTCGGGACTGAAAGGGGCCGGGGAGCTGTTTTTT.

The chain joins TRBV9 to TRBJ2-5; TRBD2 matches at 7 bases. This CDR3 has 16 amino acids. The junction had 6 bases not matched to a gene; V was cut back by 0 bases and J by 1 base. Germline CDR1 reads SGDLS; CDR2 reads YYNGEE. Written as DNA, the CDR3 is TGTGCCAGCAGCGTAGCTCCTAGCGGCTCCCAAGAGACCCAGTACTTC. Protein: CASSVAPSGSQETQYF.

This clonotype was observed a few times. The CDR3 coding sequence is TGTGCCAGCAGCATCGACTCGGGACTTTTGAATACGCAGTATTTT. It specifies CASSIDSGLLNTQYF. This chain connects TRBV7-9 to TRBJ2-3; D might be TRBD2 (6 bases). Germline V CDR1 and CDR2: SEHNR, FQNEAQ (reference sequence). V gave up 5 bases and J gave up 7 bases, with 19 bases separating them. This CDR3 is built from 15 residues.

The V call is TRBV25-1, the J call TRBJ1-2, with TRBD1 matching over 7 bases. Germline V gene data show CDR1 as MGHDK and CDR2 as SYGVNS. CDR3 length: 14 residues. The junction had 10 bases not matched to a gene; V was cut back by 4 bases and J by 8 bases. CDR3: CASSVTGVSWGYTF. The CDR3 nucleotides are TGTGCCAGCAGTGTTACAGGGGTGAGCTGGGGCTACACCTTC.

This clonotype occurred many times. In DNA form, the CDR3 reads TGTGCCAGCAGCCAAGTCGGGACCGAGCAGTACTTC. As protein: CASSQVGTEQYF. J is TRBJ2-7 and V is TRBV3-1; D might be TRBD1 or TRBD2, each matching 5 bases. V lost 1 base, J lost 6 bases, and 7 bases lay in between. The V gene's germline CDR1 is LGHDT and CDR2 YNNKEL (reference sequence). The CDR3 sequence is 12 residues long.

V is TRBV12-3 or TRBV12-4 and J is TRBJ2-7; D perhaps matches TRBD1 (6 bases). Trimming stripped 10 bases from V and 0 bases from J, with 19 bases between. This CDR3 is built from 15 residues. For the CDR3, the DNA is TGTGCCACTCGCTCGGGACACGGGTCCTCCTACGAGCAGTACTTC. Translated: CATRSGHGSSYEQYF.

This chain connects TRBV20-1 to TRBJ2-1, with TRBD2 matching over 8 bases. Germline V gene data show CDR1 as DFQATT and CDR2 as SNEGSKA (reference sequence). The length of the CDR3 is 14 residues. Trimming cost V 6 bases and J 4 bases; bases outside gene matches: 8. CDR3 DNA: TGCAGTGCACGAGGACTAGCATGGTACAATGAGCAGTTCTTC. Translated: CSARGLAWYNEQFF.

The chain couples TRBV28 to TRBJ1-5; a possible D gene is TRBD1 (6 bases). The CDR3 length is 18 residues. V dropped 7 bases and J dropped 0 bases, with 22 bases sitting between them. Germline CDR1 MDHEN, CDR2 SYDVKM. CDR3 residues: CASTEGGLRGHSNQPQHF. CDR3 coding DNA: TGTGCCAGCACCGAAGGGGGGCTACGGGGTCATAGCAATCAGCCCCAGCATTTT.